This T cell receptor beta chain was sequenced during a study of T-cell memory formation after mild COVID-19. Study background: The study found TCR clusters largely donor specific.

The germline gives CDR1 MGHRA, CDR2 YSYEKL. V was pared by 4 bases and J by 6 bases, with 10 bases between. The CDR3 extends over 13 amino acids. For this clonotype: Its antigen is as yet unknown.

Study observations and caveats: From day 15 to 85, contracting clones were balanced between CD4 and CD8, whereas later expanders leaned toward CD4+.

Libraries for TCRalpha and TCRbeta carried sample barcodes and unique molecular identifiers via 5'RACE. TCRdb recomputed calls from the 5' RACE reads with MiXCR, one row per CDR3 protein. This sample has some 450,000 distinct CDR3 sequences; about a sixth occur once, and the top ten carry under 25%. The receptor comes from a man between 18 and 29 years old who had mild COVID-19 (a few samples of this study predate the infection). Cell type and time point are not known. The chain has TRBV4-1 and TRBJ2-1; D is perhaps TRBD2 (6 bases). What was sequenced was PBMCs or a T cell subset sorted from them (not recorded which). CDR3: CASSLMGGNEQFF. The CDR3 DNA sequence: TGCGCCAGCAGCCTCATGGGGGGCAATGAGCAGTTCTTC.